Given below is one T cell receptor beta chain in context. Its antigen is currently unknown. This sample was taken from a study of CXCR3-negative and CXCR3-positive naive CD8 T cells. Study-wide points: The study found comparably high diversity in both naive subsets and much lower diversity in memory CD8+ cells.

Triplicate sorts, approximately 290,000 cells apiece, were made for each CD8+ T cell subset. Naive cells were sorted as CD45RO-, CCR7+, CD27+ and CD95-. TRB cDNA libraries were made by UMI-labeled 5' RACE. After re-calling the 5' RACE reads, TCRdb lists one entry per CDR3 protein, DNA absent. The sample table sets out fewer than 80,000 distinct CDR3 sequences. Germline loops: CDR1 GTSNPN, CDR2 SVGIG (reference sequence). The CDR3 has 14 residues. The source of this sequence is a human donor in good health. Some clones in this sample may be carry-over from other donors' samples. The rearrangement joins TRBV30 to TRBJ2-7; TCRdb gives TRBD1 as the D gene, but with no DNA this cannot be confirmed. The sequencing sample was made of naive CXCR3- CD8+ T cells from blood. The subset here: CD45RO-CCR7+CD27+CD95- naive CD8+ T cells lacking CXCR3 (TNR3-). CDR3 sequence reads: CAWSPSDRVYEQYF. Together with reference TRBV30 and TRBJ2-7, the CDR3 gives the full variable domain: SQTIHQWPATLVQPVGSPLSLECTVEGTSNPNLYWYRQAAGRGLQLLFYSVGIGQISSEVPQNLSASRPQDRQFILSSKKLLLSDSGFYLCAWSPSDRVYEQYFGPGTRLTVT.